The 19 T cell receptor beta chains presented below share a single source sample, sequenced in a study of regulatory dendritic cells for organ transplantation. Sequencing used immunoSEQ multiplex PCR; TCRdb keeps in-frame clones, though not all of them. The sample carries 15,000 to 20,000 clones, around 80% recorded once. Allogeneic regulatory or mature dendritic cells were co-cultured for less than six days with CFSE-labeled sorted T cells at 1:10. For these receptors, no antigen is known. Sequencing input: memory CD4+ T cells from blood cultured with regulatory dendritic cells. Noted subset: CD45RO+ memory T cells. The origin of the receptors is a human donor in good health.

The chain employs TRBV7-2 and TRBJ2-1, with 8 bases identical to TRBD2. V trimming: 1 base; J trimming: 9 bases; junction bases outside the gene matches: 11. Germline V gene sequence: CDR1 SGHTA, CDR2 FQGNSA. The CDR3 length is 16 residues. The DNA of the CDR3 is TGTGCCAGCAGCTTAGGAGGACTAGCCCAAAACGGTGAGCAGTTCTTC. Its translation: CASSLGGLAQNGEQFF.

The J gene is TRBJ2-5, the V gene TRBV11-2; D is perhaps TRBD1 (6 bases). CDR1 and CDR2 from the germline V gene are SGHAT and FQNNGV. CDR3 length: 15 residues. Trimming took off 2 bases at V and 2 bases at J, with 12 bases between the two ends. The CDR3 coding sequence is TGTGCCAGCAGCTTACGGGGACAACAACAAGAGACCCAGTACTTC. Translating gives CASSLRGQQQETQYF.

This clone came up once. J is TRBJ1-1 and V is TRBV9, with D uncertain. Trimming took 8 bases from V and 4 from J, leaving 6 bases between them. CDR1 and CDR2 from the germline V gene are SGDLS and YYNGEE. The CDR3 consists of 10 residues. For the CDR3, the DNA is TGTGCCAGTCGTCCCACTGAAGCTTTCTTT. Protein: CASRPTEAFF.

This chain joins TRBV7-2 and TRBJ2-7; D is ambiguous. CDR1 and CDR2 from the germline V gene are SGHTA and FQGNSA. This CDR3 is built from 14 residues. V dropped 5 bases and J dropped 3 bases, with 14 bases sitting between them. CDR3 sequence: CASSSHSRRYEQYF. The CDR3 nucleotides are TGTGCCAGCAGCAGCCACTCGAGGCGCTACGAGCAGTACTTC. The full variable domain, its missing parts supplied by reference TRBV7-2 and TRBJ2-7, is GAGVSQSPSNKVTEKGKDVELRCDPISGHTALYWYRQSLGQGLEFLIYFQGNSAPDKSGLPSDRFSAERTGGSVSTLTIQRTQQEDSAVYLCASSSHSRRYEQYFGPGTRLTVT.

The chain recombines TRBV11-2 with TRBJ1-2, with D perhaps matching TRBD1 (5 bases). V lost 6 bases, J lost 4 bases, and 18 bases lay in between. The germline V gene has CDR1 SGHAT and CDR2 FQNNGV. This CDR3 is built from 15 residues. The CDR3 nucleotides are TGTGCCAGCAGTCCTCTCCTCGCGCAGGGCTATGGCTACACCTTC. Its translation is CASSPLLAQGYGYTF.

Regarding this clone: The junction shows a germline mismatch at one end, possibly a read error. This chain links TRBV5-1 with TRBJ2-2, with D possibly being TRBD2 (5 bases). The CDR3 extends over 15 amino acids. Germline V gives CDR1 SGHRS, CDR2 YFSETQ. The CDR3 sequence is CASSASLGSAGKLFF. CDR3 DNA: TGCGCCAGCAGCGCATCACTCGGATCAGCCGGGAAGCTGTTTTTT.

The chain is built from TRBV6-5 and TRBJ1-1; no firm D call. Trimming left V 4 bases short and J 4 bases short, with 10 bases between. This CDR3 region has 13 residues. Germline-derived CDR1 and CDR2 are MNHEY and SVGAGI. CDR3 loop: CASSSLRATEAFF. The CDR3 region has the DNA TGTGCCAGCAGTTCCCTGAGGGCCACTGAAGCTTTCTTT.

The chain couples TRBV6-1 to TRBJ2-7; D gene unclear. Germline V gives CDR1 MNHNS, CDR2 SASEGT. Trimming removed 3 bases at V and 3 bases at J, with 15 bases between. The CDR3 contains 15 residues. The CDR3 DNA sequence: TGTGCCAGCAGTGAGGGGTATATAGGCATCTACGAGCAGTACTTC. It specifies CASSEGYIGIYEQYF.

CDR3 in DNA: TGTGCCAGCAGTGAAGCACTAGCGGGGGGGCCGAACGAGCAGTACTTC. This codes for CASSEALAGGPNEQYF. The chain uses TRBV6-1 and TRBJ2-7; 13 positions agree with TRBD2. Germline V gene lookup returns CDR1 MNHNS and CDR2 SASEGT. The V gene end was trimmed by 0 bases and the J gene end by 5 bases; junction bases not matched to a gene: 4. This CDR3 spans 16 amino acids.

The V gene is TRBV9, the J gene TRBJ2-3, with 7 bases matching TRBD2. Germline-derived CDR1 and CDR2 are SGDLS and YYNGEE. V trimming: 3 bases; J trimming: 8 bases; junction bases outside the gene matches: 9. This CDR3 contains 14 residues. The CDR3 sequence: CASSGLQGGGTQYF. CDR3 sequence (DNA): TGTGCCAGCAGCGGACTTCAGGGCGGGGGTACGCAGTATTTT.

The count of this clone is one. The V gene is TRBV5-4, the J gene TRBJ2-3; 7 positions match TRBD2. With V trimmed by 3 bases and J by 0 bases, 13 bases remained unmatched. The CDR3 runs 18 residues. CDR1 is SGHNT and CDR2 is YYREEE in the germline V gene (reference sequence). The CDR3 loop is CASSSPAGQAGSTDTQYF. The CDR3 DNA is TGTGCCAGCAGCTCCCCAGCGGGGCAAGCCGGTAGCACAGATACGCAGTATTTT.

The J gene is TRBJ1-5, the V gene TRBV21-1; TRBD1 is taken as the D call from the table, unchecked against the DNA. TRBV21-1 is flagged as a pseudogene. The CDR3 length is 18 residues. CDR3 protein: CASSKTPGQADSNQPQHF. In nucleotides, the CDR3 is TGTGCCAGCAGCAAAACACCGGGACAGGCCGATAGCAATCAGCCCCAGCATTTT.

This chain links TRBV15 with TRBJ1-1; D gene unclear. Trimming cost V 5 bases and J 1 base, with 8 bases left between them. The CDR3 totals 13 residues. Germline-derived CDR1 and CDR2 are LNHNV and YYDKDF (reference sequence). The CDR3 spells CATSFGQNTEAFF. CDR3 sequence (DNA): TGTGCCACCAGCTTTGGGCAGAACACTGAAGCTTTCTTT.

This chain uses TRBV7-8 with TRBJ2-4; 8 bases are shared with TRBD2. CDR1 and CDR2 (germline): SGHVS, FQNEAQ. V lost 3 bases, J lost 9 bases, and 16 bases stayed unmatched. The CDR3 consists of 17 residues. The CDR3 DNA sequence: TGTGCCAGCAGCTTGGCCCTCGGGGGGGCTGCTGGTGGCATTCAGTACTTC. It yields the protein CASSLALGGAAGGIQYF.

This clone was found once. V gene TRBV7-9 combines with J gene TRBJ1-1; the D is unclear. Trimming left V 5 bases short and J 0 bases short, with 7 bases between. Germline V CDR1 and CDR2: SEHNR, FQNEAQ (reference sequence). The CDR3 contains 13 residues. The CDR3 loop reads CASSVDMNTEAFF. The CDR3 DNA reads TGTGCCAGCAGCGTAGACATGAACACTGAAGCTTTCTTT. The variable domain in full, with the rest retrieved from reference TRBV7-9 and TRBJ1-1, is DTGVSQNPRHKITKRGQNVTFRCDPISEHNRLYWYRQTLGQGPEFLTYFQNEAQLEKSRLLSDRFSAERPKGSFSTLEIQRTEQGDSAMYLCASSVDMNTEAFFGQGTRLTVV.

The rearrangement joins TRBV4-2 to TRBJ2-3; 7 nucleotides align to TRBD2. This CDR3 region has 18 residues. The V and J ends lost 4 bases and 0 bases, in that order; junction bases with no gene match: 13. Germline lookup yields CDR1 LGHNA and CDR2 YNFKEQ. The CDR3, as DNA: TGTGCCAGCAGCCCAACCGAGGGGAGCGGGGTTAGCACAGATACGCAGTATTTT. As protein: CASSPTEGSGVSTDTQYF.

CDR3 region: CASFRVNSYNEQFF. Here the CDR3 DNA reads TGTGCCAGTTTCCGGGTTAATAGCTACAATGAGCAGTTCTTC. J is TRBJ2-1 and V is TRBV27; D unclear. This CDR3 spans 14 amino acids. Germline lookup yields CDR1 MNHEY and CDR2 SMNVEV (reference sequence). Trimming pared 9 bases from V and 3 bases from J, leaving 15 bases between.

The V and J genes are TRBV2 and TRBJ2-1, with D possibly TRBD2 on 6 matching bases. V gave up 1 base and J gave up 5 bases, with 12 bases separating them. The CDR3 runs 15 residues. CDR1 is SNHLY and CDR2 is FYNNEI in the germline V gene. The CDR3 DNA reads TGTGCCAGCAGTGAAGGGGGAGGAAGCGACAATGAGCAGTTCTTC. Amino acids: CASSEGGGSDNEQFF. Full variable domain (outside the CDR3, taken from reference TRBV2 and TRBJ2-1): EPEVTQTPSHQVTQMGQEVILRCVPISNHLYFYWYRQILGQKVEFLVSFYNNEISEKSEIFDDQFSVERPDGSNFTLKIRSTKLEDSAMYFCASSEGGGSDNEQFFGPGTRLTVL.

The chain combines TRBV29-1 with TRBJ2-3; 7 bases fit TRBD1. This CDR3 spans 14 amino acids. Germline V gene lookup returns CDR1 SQVTM and CDR2 ANQGSEA. Germline trimming cut 7 bases from V and 2 bases from J; bases unmatched to any gene: 9. CDR3 protein: CSAATGQTTDTQYF. The CDR3 nucleotides read TGCAGCGCCGCCACGGGACAGACCACAGATACGCAGTATTTT.